This T cell receptor (beta chain) was identified during a study of cytomegalovirus exposure and HLA in healthy donors. About the study: In a later analysis, the roughly 120 validation repertoires were reported to have used the same platform as the approximately 690 first-cohort repertoires. Study outcomes and limitations: Reports indicated that the classifier achieved high specificity and sensitivity in diagnosing cytomegalovirus status.

As concerns this clone: Antigen: not known.

Using immunoSEQ multiplex PCR, the repertoire was profiled, and TCRdb retains in-frame clones only, with some absent. The sample yields 200,000 to 250,000 clones, around 80% seen once. The donors were members of the roughly 120-subject validation cohort (separate from the approximately 650-subject first cohort). This TCR derives from a woman aged 25-40 years in good health and CMV-seropositive. The sample was PBMCs.

CDR3 DNA: TGTGCCAGCAGCGCAGGGACAGGGGACGAGCAGTACTTC. It yields the protein CASSAGTGDEQYF. The V call is TRBV9, the J call TRBJ2-7, with 10 bases aligning to TRBD1. CDR3 length equals 13 residues. Germline V gene data show CDR1 as SGDLS and CDR2 as YYNGEE. The J segment lost 5 bases and the V segment lost 3 bases, leaving 2 bases of the junction unmatched.